Here is one T cell receptor beta chain with its context. These data originate in a study of cytomegalovirus exposure and HLA in healthy donors. The CDR3 loop spans 14 amino acids. Between the trimmed V and J ends, which lost 1 base and 6 bases, there was a span of 10 bases. CDR1 is SNHLY and CDR2 is FYNNEI in the germline V gene. The study ran its PCR with 60 Vbeta and 13 Jbeta primers. Sequenced by immunoSEQ multiplex PCR; TCRdb stores in-frame clones only, minus some. The sample includes about 69,000 clones, 65% to 70% of them seen just once. The rearrangement joins TRBV2 to TRBJ1-5, with a weak D call TRBD1 (5 bases). The clonotype originates from a woman aged 25 to 39 in good health and CMV-seronegative. Input material: PBMCs. CDR3 coding DNA: TGTGCCAGCAGTGAAGTTGACAGATGTCAGCCCCAGCATTTT. Encoded protein: CASSEVDRCQPQHF.